This T cell receptor beta chain came from a study of OX40 agonist ivuxolimab in advanced cancers. With regard to this clone: Its matching antigen is unknown.

Assay: immunoSEQ multiplex PCR; the TCRdb copy retains only in-frame clones and omits some. The data hold roughly 43,000 clones, with around 89% observed a single time. Findings and caveats of the study: Individuals who were partial responders at 0.1-3.0 mg/kg had clonal expansion that ranked among the lowest.

Germline lookup yields CDR1 LNHDA and CDR2 SQIVND (reference sequence). The CDR3 covers 11 residues. The V end was cut by 6 bases, the J end by 1 base, with 3 bases between. The TCR sequence derives from an adult with an advanced solid tumor such as melanoma, head and neck, liver or kidney cancer. The chain combines TRBV19 with TRBJ2-5; D unresolved. The material sequenced was CD4+ or CD8+ T cells sorted from blood, taken in a trial of the OX40 agonist ivuxolimab. As DNA, the CDR3 is TGTGCCAGTAGCACCCAAGAGACCCAGTACTTC. Encoded protein: CASSTQETQYF.